These T cell receptor beta chains were read from a single sample in a study of CD4 and CD8 cells across lung adenocarcinoma regions. Each CDR3 protein gets one entry after TCRdb re-called the PCR reads with MiXCR. This table holds 4,900 or so distinct CDR3 sequences, roughly 60% found once. Sequencing was performed on CD4+ T cells from the center of a lung tumor. These receptors all stem from a male donor with lung adenocarcinoma. The CD4 and CD8 labels of this study may be unreliable. Both conserved end residues are part of each CDR3. D genes are given only for firm matches. Size is stated for part of the rows, as once, few or many counts, or as a class when the clone is expanded.

length,V,J,size,D,CDR3,DNA
12,TRBV20-1,TRBJ2-1,-,-,CSHGRTPNEQFF,TGCAGCCACGGAAGGACGCCAAATGAGCAGTTCTTC
13,TRBV7-6,TRBJ2-1,-,-,CARGCAYNGEQFF,TGTGCCAGGGGCTGTGCCTACAACGGTGAGCAGTTTTTT
16,TRBV12-3/TRBV12-4,TRBJ2-3,-,TRBD2,CASSRPGLAQTDTQYF,TGTGCCAGCAGTCGCCCAGGACTAGCCCAAACAGATACGCAGTATTTT
19,TRBV24-1,TRBJ2-3,-,-,CATSDPLGSRGGGPETQYF,TGTGCCACCAGTGACCCCCTGGGGTCTAGGGGGGGGGGCCCAGAGACGCAGTATTTT
16,TRBV6-5,TRBJ2-7,few,TRBD2,CASSSIGTSGRYEQYF,TGTGCCAGCAGTTCAATCGGGACTAGCGGGAGGTACGAGCAGTACTTC
13,TRBV6-1,TRBJ1-2,-,TRBD1,CASSGRDRVGYTF,TGTGCCAGCAGTGGCAGGGACAGGGTCGGCTACACCTTC
13,TRBV10-3,TRBJ2-7,-,-,CATRRRGHREQYF,TGTGCCACCCGACGGCGGGGCCACCGCGAGCAGTACTTC
15,TRBV6-1,TRBJ1-1,few,TRBD1,CASRGATGRNTEAFF,TGTGCCAGCAGAGGGGCGACAGGGAGGAACACTGAAGCTTTCTTT
16,TRBV6-5,TRBJ1-2,-,TRBD1,CASSSSTGEDPYGYTF,TGTGCCAGCAGTTCTAGCACAGGGGAGGACCCTTATGGCTACACCTTC
14,TRBV6-1,TRBJ1-1,-,TRBD1,CASSPQGQYTEAFF,TGTGCCAGCAGTCCCCAGGGACAGTACACTGAAGCTTTCTTT
15,TRBV4-1,TRBJ1-4,-,TRBD1,CASSQGGTGVLKLFF,TGCGCCAGCAGCCAGGGGGGGACAGGGGTGCTGAAACTGTTTTTT
13,TRBV6-1,TRBJ2-5,-,-,CASSHKGGGTQYF,TGTGCCAGCAGCCACAAAGGGGGTGGGACCCAGTACTTC
16,TRBV25-1,TRBJ2-4,-,-,CASSAAGLWARNTQYF,TGTGCCAGCAGTGCGGCGGGGCTGTGGGCCAGAAATACTCAGTACTTT
14,TRBV6-1,TRBJ2-1,-,TRBD2,CASTVAGAYNEQFF,TGTGCCAGCACCGTAGCGGGAGCTTACAATGAGCAGTTCTTC
16,TRBV12-3/TRBV12-4,TRBJ2-1,-,TRBD2,CASSRLAGGPHNEQFF,TGTGCCAGCAGCCGACTAGCGGGAGGGCCACACAATGAGCAGTTCTTC
13,TRBV6-1,TRBJ1-1,few,-,CASRGRQNTEAFF,TGTGCCAGTAGGGGACGGCAGAACACTGAAGCTTTCTTT
18,TRBV11-3,TRBJ2-1,-,-,CASSLDRKRVSSYNEQFF,TGTGCCAGCAGCTTAGACAGGAAGCGGGTTAGCTCCTACAATGAGCAGTTCTTC
14,TRBV12-3/TRBV12-4,TRBJ2-5,once,TRBD1,CASSAPGQGVTQYF,TGTGCCAGCAGTGCACCGGGACAGGGCGTGACCCAGTACTTC
15,TRBV7-2,TRBJ1-3,large,-,CASSSTGYSGNTIYF,TGTGCCAGCAGCTCTACGGGATACTCTGGAAACACCATATATTTT
14,TRBV6-5,TRBJ2-7,-,-,CASSLLEGLYEQYF,TGTGCCAGCAGTCTCCTCGAGGGCCTTTACGAGCAGTACTTC
16,TRBV6-1,TRBJ1-5,-,-,CASSEEGGYSNQPQHF,TGTGCCAGCAGTGAAGAGGGGGGATATAGCAATCAGCCCCAGCATTTT
19,TRBV24-1,TRBJ2-7,-,TRBD2,CATSDPLWSSGGNTDMQYF,TGTGCCACCAGTGACCCCCTTTGGTCTAGCGGGGGGAACACAGATATGCAGTACTTC
13,TRBV6-4,TRBJ1-4,medium-sized,-,CASSDSPTGKLFF,TGTGCCAGCAGTGACTCCCCTACAGGAAAACTGTTTTTT
19,TRBV24-1,TRBJ2-4,-,-,CATSDPLWSGLGSKNMQYF,TGTGCCACCAGTGACCCCCTTTGGTCGGGGCTGGGAAGCAAAAACATGCAGTACTTC
15,TRBV7-2,TRBJ2-2,-,-,CASSMRYGGTGELFF,TGTGCCAGCAGCATGCGCTACGGGGGCACCGGGGAGCTGTTTTTT
14,TRBV27,TRBJ2-7,-,-,CAGSGGCDPDTQYF,TGTGCGGGCAGTGGGGGGTGTGACCCAGATACGCAGTACTTC
12,TRBV6-5,TRBJ2-7,-,-,CASSYSRYEQYF,TGTGCCAGCAGTTACTCCCGGTACGAGCAGTACTTC
13,TRBV6-5,TRBJ2-5,medium-sized,-,CASSFQGRETQYF,TGTGCCAGCAGTTTCCAGGGGCGAGAGACCCAGTACTTC
17,TRBV7-2,TRBJ2-3,few,TRBD2,CASSFGTSGPSTDTQYF,TGTGCCAGCAGCTTCGGGACTAGCGGACCTAGCACAGATACGCAGTATTTT
14,TRBV6-1,TRBJ2-1,-,-,CASSDRTGKDEQFF,TGTGCCAGCAGTGATAGGACGGGGAAAGATGAGCAGTTCTTC
14,TRBV6-1,TRBJ2-3,-,-,CAGSGQAGQETQYF,TGTGCGGGCAGTGGGCAGGCCGGCCAAGAGACGCAGTATTTC
15,TRBV27,TRBJ1-2,medium-sized,-,CASSLTREANYGYTF,TGTGCCAGCAGTCTAACCCGGGAAGCTAACTATGGCTACACCTTC
16,TRBV6-1,TRBJ2-4,-,-,CASTWDWGRGENIQYF,TGTGCCAGCACGTGGGACTGGGGCCGTGGGGAAAACATCCAGTACTTC
13,TRBV11-3,TRBJ2-1,-,TRBD2,CASTTGGGNEQFF,TGTGCCAGCACAACGGGAGGGGGCAATGAGCAGTTCTTC
15,TRBV9,TRBJ2-7,few,-,CASSDPDRPSYEQYF,TGTGCCAGCAGCGACCCCGACAGGCCCTCCTACGAGCAGTACTTC
16,TRBV6-1,TRBJ2-1,-,TRBD1,CASSGWDRGSYNEQFF,TGTGCCAGCAGTGGTTGGGACAGGGGTTCCTACAATGAGCAGTTCTTC
15,TRBV10-3,TRBJ2-3,-,-,CAGGYGVFSQETQYF,TGTGCCGGGGGTTATGGGGTCTTTAGCCAAGAGACGCAGTATTTC
17,TRBV6-1,TRBJ2-1,-,-,CASSEGGVAGTYNEQFF,TGTGCCAGCAGTGAAGGCGGGGTGGCGGGGACCTACAATGAGCAGTTCTTC
18,TRBV14,TRBJ1-1,medium-sized,TRBD1,CASSQALGTGVYNTEAFF,TGTGCCAGCAGCCAAGCGCTCGGGACAGGGGTGTATAACACTGAAGCTTTCTTT
14,TRBV6-5,TRBJ2-3,few,-,CASSYKPFTDTQYF,TGTGCCAGCAGTTACAAGCCCTTCACAGATACGCAGTATTTT
15,TRBV7-2,TRBJ1-3,-,-,CASSLDRVAGNTIYF,TGTGCCAGCAGCTTAGACAGGGTCGCTGGAAACACCATATATTTT
15,TRBV6-1,TRBJ2-1,medium-sized,-,CASSPSQGLQGEQFF,TGTGCCAGCAGTCCTTCCCAGGGACTGCAGGGTGAGCAGTTCTTC
13,TRBV7-2,TRBJ2-1,-,-,CASSLQGRREQFF,TGTGCCAGCAGCTTACAGGGAAGGAGGGAGCAGTTCTTC
15,TRBV27,TRBJ1-4,once,TRBD1,CASSLKGGVREKLFF,TGTGCCAGCAGTTTAAAAGGGGGCGTCAGGGAAAAACTGTTTTTT
16,TRBV27,TRBJ2-1,-,TRBD1,CASRKRTGLIGSAQFF,TGTGCCAGCCGAAAACGGACAGGGTTGATTGGTAGTGCGCAGTTCTTC
14,TRBV6-5,TRBJ2-1,-,-,CASSYSYGGDEQFF,TGTGCCAGCAGTTACTCATACGGGGGAGATGAGCAGTTCTTC
16,TRBV11-2,TRBJ2-1,few,TRBD2,CASSPMTSGLSNEQFF,TGTGCCAGCAGCCCCATGACTAGCGGGCTGTCGAATGAGCAGTTCTTC
17,TRBV7-2,TRBJ2-2,few,TRBD2,CASSWTSGGPNTGELFF,TGTGCCAGCAGCTGGACTAGCGGGGGCCCGAACACCGGGGAGCTGTTTTTT
15,TRBV10-1,TRBJ2-3,-,-,CGSGPGLGAKDIQYF,TGCGGCAGCGGACCGGGGCTGGGAGCCAAAGATATTCAGTATTTC
14,TRBV10-1,TRBJ2-2,few,TRBD2,CATSSGSGTGELFF,TGCGCCACCTCTAGCGGGAGTGGCACCGGGGAGCTGTTTTTT
12,TRBV6-1,TRBJ2-7,few,-,CASSEGTYEQYF,TGTGCCAGCAGTGAAGGGACCTACGAGCAGTACTTC
14,TRBV6-1,TRBJ2-4,-,-,CASSGQADPDTQYF,TGTGCGAGCAGTGGGCAGGCTGACCCAGATACGCAGTACTTC
16,TRBV4-1,TRBJ2-5,-,TRBD2,CASSRDLAGAGETQYF,TGCGCCAGCAGCCGAGATCTAGCGGGAGCGGGTGAGACCCAGTACTTC
14,TRBV6-1,TRBJ1-5,medium-sized,TRBD1,CASRDGQGNQPQHF,TGTGCCAGCAGGGACGGACAGGGGAATCAGCCCCAGCATTTT